The 10 T cell receptor beta chains below were found in one sample sequenced in a study of T cells after yellow fever vaccination. From the 5' RACE reads, TCRdb called clonotypes with MiXCR, one entry per CDR3 protein. The sample consists of 450,000 to 550,000 distinct CDR3 sequences, 20% to 25% of them appearing once. This material consisted of PBMCs, taken about 20 days after the first yellow fever vaccination. The source is a man younger than 35 who received the YFV17D yellow fever vaccine.

A few counts support this clonotype. This chain connects TRBV6-5 to TRBJ1-2, with a weak D call TRBD1 (5 bases). CDR1 and CDR2 (germline): MNHEY, SVGAGI. The V end was cut by 4 bases, the J end by 4 bases, with 13 bases between. This CDR3 region has 14 residues. CDR3 amino acids: CASSSQVGGYGYTF. The CDR3 nucleotides are TGTGCCAGCAGTTCCCAGGTGGGGGGCTATGGCTACACCTTC.

The chain couples TRBV18 to TRBJ2-6; perhaps TRBD2 as D (5 bases). The V gene's germline CDR1 is KGHSH and CDR2 LQKENI. This CDR3 has 16 amino acids. The V and J ends lost 3 bases and 4 bases respectively, with 13 bases between them. The CDR3 nucleotides read TGTGCCAGCTCACCGATCGGCGGGTCGGGGGCCAACGTCCTGACTTTC. Protein sequence: CASSPIGGSGANVLTF.

This clonotype turned up a few times. The chain is built from TRBV29-1 and TRBJ1-4, with D tentatively TRBD1 (5 bases). Germline values: CDR1 SQVTM, CDR2 ANQGSEA. V gave up 4 bases and J gave up 12 bases, with 15 bases separating them. The CDR3 spans 12 residues. Here the CDR3 DNA reads TGCAGCGTTGCACTCGGGACCGAGGAACTGTTTTTT. Protein: CSVALGTEELFF. Combining the CDR3 with reference TRBV29-1 and TRBJ1-4 gives the whole variable domain SAVISQKPSRDICQRGTSLTIQCQVDSQVTMMFWYRQQPGQSLTLIATANQGSEATYESGFVIDKFPISRPNLTFSTLTVSNMSPEDSSIYLCSVALGTEELFFGSGTQLSVL.

The rearrangement uses TRBV11-2 and TRBJ2-2; 8 bases map to TRBD1. Unmatched junction bases numbered 6, after V lost 1 base and J lost 5 bases. The germline gives CDR1 SGHAT, CDR2 FQNNGV. The CDR3 is 16 residues long. The CDR3 spells CASSLVRTGRTGELFF. CDR3 nucleotides: TGTGCCAGCAGCTTAGTTCGGACAGGGCGTACCGGGGAGCTGTTTTTT.

J is TRBJ1-1 and V is TRBV10-3, with TRBD1 matching 8 bases. This CDR3 is built from 14 residues. The V and J ends lost 4 bases and 4 bases, in that order; junction bases with no gene match: 5. Germline CDR1 and CDR2: ENHRY and SYGVKD. DNA for the CDR3: TGTGCCATCAGTGTCCAGGGGGCTAGCACTGAAGCTTTCTTT. It specifies CAISVQGASTEAFF.

The rearrangement links TRBV5-6 to TRBJ1-2; D is unclear. Germline V gene lookup returns CDR1 SGHDT and CDR2 YYEEEE. V lost 2 bases to trimming and J lost 8 bases, with 10 bases between them. This CDR3 contains 12 residues. This CDR3 reads CASSFAARGYTF. The CDR3 coding sequence is TGTGCCAGCAGCTTCGCGGCGCGCGGCTACACCTTC.

This clonotype was picked up a small number of times. This chain uses TRBV2 with TRBJ2-2; TRBD1 is a possible D gene (5 bases). V lost 8 bases to trimming and J lost 1 base, with 11 bases between them. Germline assignment: CDR1 SNHLY and CDR2 FYNNEI. The CDR3 runs to 14 residues. The CDR3 sequence: CASFRQRNTGELFF. For the CDR3, the DNA is TGTGCCAGCTTCCGACAGCGGAACACCGGGGAGCTGTTTTTT.

The CDR3 DNA reads TGTGCCAGCAGCTCAGACAAGCGGGGGAGCTACAATGAGCAGTTCTTC. Its protein is CASSSDKRGSYNEQFF. V usage is TRBV11-2 and J usage is TRBJ2-1; 8 bases match TRBD2. V lost 4 bases to trimming and J lost 3 bases; unmatched junction nucleotides: 8. The CDR3 length is 16 residues. The V gene's germline CDR1 is SGHAT and CDR2 FQNNGV.

This chain uses TRBV15 with TRBJ2-5; 11 positions agree with TRBD2. Looked up from germline, CDR1 is LNHNV and CDR2 is YYDKDF (reference sequence). The CDR3 covers 13 residues. V shed 6 bases, J shed 10 bases, and the junction held 7 bases outside the gene matches. The CDR3 reads CATRGTSGGIQYF. As DNA, the CDR3 is TGTGCCACCAGAGGAACTAGCGGGGGAATCCAGTACTTC.

This clonotype has at least ten counts. This chain links TRBV18 with TRBJ2-7; either TRBD1 or TRBD2 may fit D (5 bases each). V dropped 3 bases and J dropped 1 base, with 10 bases sitting between them. This CDR3 is built from 14 residues. CDR1 is KGHSH, CDR2 LQKENI, per germline. The CDR3 sequence is CASSPGTFSYEQYV. Written as DNA, the CDR3 is TGTGCCAGCTCACCGGGGACCTTTTCCTACGAGCAGTACGTC.